This TCR beta chain was observed in a study of blood T cell repertoires in COVID-19 (dated by TCRdb to 2018 to 2021). In the study overall: The collaborator samples originated in the United States, Italy and Spain and spanned the acute and convalescent phases of COVID-19. The material from the prospective study consisted of cDNA or gDNA derived from T cells, B-cell-depleted T cells, or PBMCs. The dataset comprised deeply sampled blood TCRbeta repertoires from subjects exposed to, actively infected with, or recovered from COVID-19. A freely available public database, intended as a resource for researchers studying the immune response to SARS-CoV-2, is where the repertoires were released. The samples were drawn from the first 160 participants of the ongoing ImmuneRACE study and from some 1,300 subjects provided by 6 global collaborators. Sample metadata almost always included a de-identified subject ID, COVID-19 status, age in years and sex. Where available, HLA class I and class II types were obtained from metadata supplied by the sample provider rather than from assay-based typing.

Collaborating institutions collected whole blood in K2EDTA tubes following their own protocols. For TCRbeta analysis, collaborator samples were shipped as frozen whole blood, as isolated PBMCs, or as DNA extracted from either sample type. As to this clone: Its antigen is currently not known. Base-call qualities are not available, and no considerably larger clone is one nucleotide away.

General conclusions and limits of the study: How much clinical and demographic metadata was included differed by source and by participant, and the metadata was provided uncurated.

TCRbeta CDR3 regions were amplified from genomic DNA by means of the immunoSEQ Assay, a bias-controlled multiplex PCR. The study's own analysis went as follows. Nucleated cell counts per sample were estimated from amplification of reference gene primers within the assay. Sequence reads were collapsed and filtered to measure the absolute abundance of every unique TCRbeta CDR3 rearrangement. For each sample, productive Simpson clonality was calculated by taking the square root of Simpson's diversity index across productive rearrangements. Held by TCRdb, this immuneACCESS table contains in-frame sequences only and omits some clones. Under half of the omission traces to an unresolved V gene where checked; the cause of the rest is unknown. V and J calls and clone size are given by that table; D and trimming were obtained from the DNA. Counted in this sample were roughly 67,000 clones; roughly 85% of them appeared once. The ten largest account for roughly 25% of the sample.

The V end loses 3 bases and the J end loses 6 bases, and a stretch of 20 bases separates them. The CDR3 holds 16 amino acids from the cysteine to the phenylalanine. Only the CDR3 DNA is retained, 48 bases long and in frame from the first base. The germline V gene yields SGHDT for CDR1 and YYEEEE for CDR2. Recombination linked TRBV5-6 to TRBJ2-3; perhaps TRBD1 is the D gene, with 5 bases matching. The source of this sequence is a man aged 45-65 years with acute or convalescent COVID-19. The sequenced sample consisted of peripheral blood. The CDR3 protein sequence reads: CASSSEKVGPGDTQYF. DNA sequence: TGTGCCAGCAGCTCCGAAAAGGTGGGGCCCGGGGATACGCAGTATTTT.